These 18 T cell receptor beta chains were sequenced from one sample in a study of CD8 T cells in acute hepatitis C reinfection. The data were produced by immunoSEQ multiplex PCR, yet TCRdb's version contains in-frame clones alone and is incomplete. The table has tens of thousands of clones, about 87% seen once; the top ten hold 0.5% to 0.65%. The time point here: naive CD8 control sorted from an acute-time-point sample. The sequenced sample was naive CD8+ T cells from PBMCs. The receptors here all came from a man under 40 with chronic hepatitis C.

The chain carries TRBV7-3 and TRBJ2-5; tentatively, D is TRBD2 (6 bases). Deletions cut 1 base from V and 3 bases from J, with 9 bases between. Germline V CDR1 and CDR2: SGHTA, FQGTGA. This CDR3 is 14 amino acids long. The CDR3 is CASSLNGGEETQYF. CDR3 nucleotide sequence: TGTGCCAGCAGCTTAAACGGAGGGGAAGAGACCCAGTACTTC.

The chain recombines TRBV19 with TRBJ2-7, with TRBD2 identical over 9 bases. Germline V gene data show CDR1 as LNHDA and CDR2 as SQIVND (reference sequence). The CDR3 covers 11 residues. CDR3 sequence reads: CSGRFAYEQYF. CDR3 coding DNA: TGTAGCGGGAGGTTCGCCTACGAGCAGTACTTC.

This chain uses TRBV6-1 with TRBJ1-2, with 7 positions matching TRBD1. The germline V gene has CDR1 MNHNS and CDR2 SASEGT. The CDR3 has 14 residues. With 5 bases clipped from V and 4 bases from J, the junction kept 7 bases outside the gene matches. CDR3 region: CASSPTGTVYGYTF. Here the CDR3 DNA reads TGTGCCAGCAGTCCAACCGGGACAGTCTATGGCTACACCTTC.

This clone was found once. V usage is TRBV5-4 and J usage is TRBJ2-7; the D gene is possibly TRBD1 (6 bases). Deletions cut 4 bases from V and 5 bases from J, with 19 bases between. CDR3 length equals 15 residues. Germline-derived CDR1 and CDR2 are SGHNT and YYREEE (reference sequence). CDR3 sequence: CASSPGERLADEQYF. The CDR3 nucleotides read TGTGCCAGCAGCCCAGGGGAACGCCTGGCCGACGAGCAGTACTTC. Combining the CDR3 with reference TRBV5-4 and TRBJ2-7 gives the whole variable domain ETGVTQSPTHLIKTRGQQVTLRCSSQSGHNTVSWYQQALGQGPQFIFQYYREEENGRGNFPPRFSGLQFPNYSSELNVNALELDDSALYLCASSPGERLADEQYFGPGTRLTVT.

The rearrangement uses TRBV4-1 and TRBJ2-3; TRBD1 aligns across 8 bases. Germline CDR1 MGHRA, CDR2 YSYEKL. Losses at the gene ends were 1 base for V and 2 bases for J; bases not matched to a gene: 8. The CDR3 has 17 residues. Here the CDR3 reads CASSQGGNRGITDTQYF. For the CDR3, the DNA is TGCGCCAGCAGCCAAGGAGGTAACAGGGGGATCACAGATACGCAGTATTTT.

The chain couples TRBV4-1 to TRBJ2-5; TRBD1 aligns across 7 bases. Trimming took 4 bases from V and 1 from J; bases not matched to a gene: 9. The length of the CDR3 is 16 residues. Germline loops: CDR1 MGHRA, CDR2 YSYEKL. CDR3 in amino acids: CASSPRGQPLQETQYF. CDR3 bases: TGCGCCAGCAGCCCTCGGGGACAGCCCCTCCAAGAGACCCAGTACTTC.

V and J are TRBV7-6 and TRBJ2-5; D unclear. The CDR3 has 14 residues. In germline, CDR1 is SGHVS, CDR2 FNYEAQ. The ends were cut back, 6 bases at V and 2 bases at J, with 13 bases in the middle. CDR3 nucleotide sequence: TGTGCCAGCAGTCCAACATTGGTTCAAGAGACCCAGTACTTC. This encodes CASSPTLVQETQYF.

The chain is built from TRBV10-1 and TRBJ2-1, with 11 bases aligning to TRBD2. From germline, CDR1 is WNHNN and CDR2 SYGVQD (reference sequence). The CDR3 extends over 15 amino acids. The V segment lost 3 bases and the J segment 10 bases; nucleotides outside the gene matches: 8. The CDR3 nucleotides are TGCGCCAGCAGTGAATCCCTAGCGGGAGGCCGGGAGCAGTTCTTC. It is translated as CASSESLAGGREQFF.

J is TRBJ2-3 and V is TRBV9; 15 positions match TRBD2. The V segment lost 3 bases and the J segment 4 bases; nucleotides outside the gene matches: 3. Germline CDR1 and CDR2: SGDLS and YYNGEE. The CDR3 is 16 amino acids. The DNA for the CDR3 is TGTGCCAGCAGCGCGGGACTAGCGGGGGGCTCAGATACGCAGTATTTT. Encoded protein: CASSAGLAGGSDTQYF.

This chain connects TRBV11-2 to TRBJ2-5; D is uncertain. The CDR3 has 14 residues. Germline CDR1 reads SGHAT; CDR2 reads FQNNGV. V lost 1 base and J lost 1, with 7 bases in between. CDR3 region: CASSLVGTQETQYF. The CDR3 region has the DNA TGTGCCAGCAGCTTAGTTGGCACCCAAGAGACCCAGTACTTC.

The chain couples TRBV19 to TRBJ2-7, with D perhaps matching TRBD2 (5 bases). V was cut by 5 bases and J by 4 bases, with 12 bases left in between. CDR1 is LNHDA, CDR2 SQIVND, per germline (reference sequence). CDR3 length equals 13 residues. This chain's CDR3 is CASSYAEGYEQYF. The CDR3 DNA is TGTGCCAGTAGTTACGCCGAGGGTTACGAGCAGTACTTC.

The V call is TRBV4-2, the J call TRBJ1-2, with 10 nucleotides matching TRBD1. Germline V gene lookup returns CDR1 LGHNA and CDR2 YNFKEQ. The ends lost 1 base at V and 5 bases at J; junction bases unmatched: 4. The CDR3 runs 15 residues. Here the CDR3 reads CASSQGQGAGYGYTF. CDR3 in DNA: TGTGCCAGCAGCCAAGGACAGGGGGCTGGGTATGGCTACACCTTC.

The J gene is TRBJ2-7, the V gene TRBV27; D is uncertain. Per germline, CDR1 MNHEY and CDR2 SMNVEV (reference sequence). V lost 10 bases, J lost 2 bases, and 15 bases lay in between. The length of the CDR3 is 13 residues. The CDR3 nucleotides are TGTGCCACATCCTACGCCGGTGCCTACGAGCAGTACTTC. Translating gives CATSYAGAYEQYF.

The V gene is TRBV7-9, the J gene TRBJ2-1; the D call may be TRBD1 or TRBD2 (5 bases each). Trimming shortened V by 5 bases and J by 10 bases, and 18 bases separated the two germline ends. Per germline, CDR1 SEHNR and CDR2 FQNEAQ (reference sequence). The CDR3 runs 14 residues. This chain's CDR3 is CASSPFPGLREQFF. The CDR3 bases are TGTGCCAGCAGCCCCTTTCCGGGGCTAAGAGAGCAGTTCTTC.

The chain recombines TRBV9 with TRBJ2-2; D remains unclear. Germline V CDR1 and CDR2: SGDLS, YYNGEE. The CDR3 is 15 amino acids. V dropped 0 bases and J dropped 2 bases, with 8 bases sitting between them. The CDR3 spells CASSVGLTNTGELFF. The CDR3 DNA reads as TGTGCCAGCAGCGTAGGCCTAACCAACACCGGGGAGCTGTTTTTT.

This chain joins TRBV5-6 and TRBJ2-1; D remains ambiguous. V was clipped by 2 bases and J by 5 bases, with 14 bases between them. Germline values: CDR1 SGHDT, CDR2 YYEEEE. The length of the CDR3 is 15 residues. The CDR3 DNA sequence: TGTGCCAGCAGCTTCGGTGTCCTCCCCCACAATGAGCAGTTCTTC. It codes for CASSFGVLPHNEQFF.

In DNA form, the CDR3 reads TGTGCCAGCAGCTGGTCGCGGGCTGGGGGAGTGACAGATACGCAGTATTTT. Residues: CASSWSRAGGVTDTQYF. V is TRBV7-9 and J is TRBJ2-3; TRBD1 or TRBD2 may be the D gene (5 bases each). This CDR3 spans 17 amino acids. CDR1 is SEHNR, CDR2 FQNEAQ, per germline (reference sequence). Trimming left V 4 bases short and J 3 bases short, with 20 bases between.

The V call is TRBV18, the J call TRBJ2-7; D may be TRBD1 or TRBD2 (5 bases each). Germline CDR1 reads KGHSH; CDR2 reads LQKENI. The CDR3 totals 15 residues. V lost 3 bases and J 2 bases, leaving 14 bases between the germline ends. CDR3 residues: CASSPRDGSPYEQYF. In DNA, the CDR3 is TGTGCCAGCTCACCTCGGGACGGATCTCCCTACGAGCAGTACTTC.